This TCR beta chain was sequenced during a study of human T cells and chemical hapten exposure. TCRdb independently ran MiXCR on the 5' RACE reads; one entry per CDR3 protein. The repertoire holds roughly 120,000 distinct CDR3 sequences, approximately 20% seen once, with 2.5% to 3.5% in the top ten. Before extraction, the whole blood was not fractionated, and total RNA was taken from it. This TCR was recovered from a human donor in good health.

CDR3 sequence reads: CSAAAGGPLIDEQFF. CDR3 DNA: TGCAGTGCTGCAGCGGGAGGGCCGCTGATAGATGAGCAGTTCTTC. This chain joins TRBV20-1 and TRBJ2-1, with 10 bases fitting TRBD2. The trim removed 5 bases at V and 8 bases at J, leaving 12 bases unmatched. This CDR3 is built from 15 residues. Germline V CDR1 and CDR2: DFQATT, SNEGSKA (reference sequence).